The present T cell receptor (beta chain) was sequenced within a study of T cells after yellow fever vaccination (dated by TCRdb to between 2019 and 2020). A note on the overall study: The SMART-Seq v4 Ultra Low Input RNA kit was used to prepare libraries from fractions with low cell numbers. To follow T-cell clones before and after primary and booster YFV17D yellow fever vaccination, bulk TCR alpha and beta repertoires were sequenced over time. The cohort comprised two healthy male donors, one aged 18 to 29 and one aged 30 to 40 years. Blood was drawn at multiple timepoints before and after primary and secondary immunization, with bulk PBMC replicates and cell subsets isolated. The research as a whole found: Most clones expanded after primary vaccination (roughly 96% of CD4 and 88% of CD8) were re-detected after the booster, suggesting that broad memory maintenance occurred. Compared with the primary T-cell response, the secondary T-cell response was faster but weaker, reaching its peak on day 5 rather than on day 15. Because abundant contaminating clonotypes from the bulk population could be contained in FACS-sorted repertoires, computational filtering was required. A small share of clonotypes occurred in both CD4 and CD8 compartments, likely arising from convergent recombination. Only two donors were included in the study, so the extent to which the findings can be generalized is limited.

Taken with the paper, the label for treatment or condition translates to: live attenuated yellow fever vaccine strain. PBMCs were isolated from peripheral blood using a standard Ficoll-Paque protocol. Dynabeads CD4 and CD8 positive selection kits were used to isolate CD4 and CD8 T-cell fractions. TriZol was used to extract RNA from bulk PBMCs, CD4 and CD8 fractions, and dextramer-positive and dextramer-negative fractions. Comments on this clonotype: Its antigen is unknown. No base quality information exists; no much larger clone differs at one position.

Via the germline V gene, CDR1 is SGHRS and CDR2 YFSETQ. Measured from the cysteine to the phenylalanine, the CDR3 is 14 residues long. Only the CDR3 DNA stays, 42 bases, in frame from base 1. V is cut back by 3 bases and J by 8 bases, with 9 bases in the junction unmatched. The sequencer was an Illumina NovaSeq 6000. TCR cDNA was synthesized by 5'RACE template switching, which introduced a universal primer site and unique molecular identifiers. Priming of cDNA synthesis was performed from both the TCR alpha and TCR beta constant segments. Libraries were amplified in two PCR steps, with sample barcodes and sequencing adapters added in the second step. Sequencing of libraries was done on Illumina HiSeq 2500 (2x100 bp) or NovaSeq (2x150 bp). Turning to the authors' computational methods: MIGEC was used to demultiplex reads and collapse the reads into UMI consensus sequences, and MiXCR was used for V(D)J alignment. Vaccine-responding clonotypes were defined with edgeR using replicate PBMC samples, requiring FDR below 0.01 and a log2 fold change above 5 up to day 15. Each bulk clonotype was labeled CD4 or CD8 based on which sequenced repertoire, CD4 or CD8, contained the clonotype at higher abundance. TCRdb trimmed public reads at Q25 via fastp, called clones via MiXCR and kept in-frame beta chains. Identical CDR3 proteins give one entry, which carries the most common genes and DNA. The V and J calls and clone size come from TCRdb's table, not from the authors' own analysis. For this sample there are 250,000 to 300,000 distinct CDR3 sequences; roughly 5.6% appear just once. The ten largest clones add up to 2.5% to 4% of the sample.

The sequencing used CD4+ T cells sorted from PBMCs, collected on the day of the yellow fever booster vaccination. This chain is built from TRBV5-1 and TRBJ1-2, with 8 bases matching TRBD1. This clonotype was sampled from a man between 18 and 29 years old who received the YFV17D yellow fever vaccine. The bases are TGCGCCAGCAGCTCCCAGGGGGCAGGACTGGGCTACACCTTC. It translates as CASSSQGAGLGYTF.